These 15 T cell receptor beta chains share one sample of origin, sequenced in a study of sequential checkpoint blockade in melanoma (dated by TCRdb to the late 2010s). Per the publication, the treatment or condition label means: randomized to nivolumab then ipilimumab (arm A) or the reverse (arm B). The library was produced with the immunoSEQ multiplex PCR assay. The immuneACCESS repertoire file appears here via TCRdb, limited to in-frame rearrangements. These files lack a portion of the clones; in checked studies, under half of the deficit traces to unresolved V genes, and the cause of the others is not known. The sample has tens of thousands of clones on record, 86% of them singletons. The ten largest make up more than 10% of the sample. This material consisted of CD8+ T cells sorted from blood (inferred from file names), taken from a patient given nivolumab and ipilimumab in sequence. The receptors shown here come from a human donor with melanoma.

The V gene is TRBV2, the J gene TRBJ1-4; TRBD1 is a possible D gene (5 bases). The CDR3 is made up of 15 amino acids. CDR1 and CDR2 from the germline V gene are SNHLY and FYNNEI. V was pared by 6 bases and J by 0 bases, with 11 bases between. In nucleotides, the CDR3 is TGTGCCAGCAGAAAGACAGATGCAACTAATGAAAAACTGTTTTTT. This translates into CASRKTDATNEKLFF. Variable domain in full (rest from reference TRBV2 and TRBJ1-4): EPEVTQTPSHQVTQMGQEVILRCVPISNHLYFYWYRQILGQKVEFLVSFYNNEISEKSEIFDDQFSVERPDGSNFTLKIRSTKLEDSAMYFCASRKTDATNEKLFFGSGTQLSVL.

V usage is TRBV28 and J usage is TRBJ2-3; D not resolved. V gave up 10 bases and J gave up 3 bases, with 5 bases separating them. Germline V gene sequence: CDR1 MDHEN, CDR2 SYDVKM. CDR3 length equals 10 residues. As DNA, the CDR3 is TGTGCCACCTCTACAGATACGCAGTATTTT. Amino acids: CATSTDTQYF.

This clone has a handful of counts. The V gene is TRBV19, the J gene TRBJ1-1, with TRBD1 matching 8 bases. This CDR3 has 16 residues. Germline CDR1 LNHDA, CDR2 SQIVND (reference sequence). V gave up 9 bases and J gave up 0 bases; unmatched junction bases: 12. CDR3 sequence: CASKTDRTGMNTEAFF. CDR3 DNA sequence: TGTGCCAGCAAAACGGACAGGACAGGGATGAACACTGAAGCTTTCTTT.

V usage is TRBV7-9 and J usage is TRBJ2-5, with 7 bases that match TRBD1. The V gene end was trimmed by 2 bases and the J gene end by 7 bases; junction bases not matched to a gene: 7. CDR1 is SEHNR and CDR2 is FQNEAQ in the germline V gene (reference sequence). The CDR3 covers 14 residues. In nucleotides, the CDR3 is TGTGCCAGCAGCTTACCCGACAGGGTTGCGACCCAGTACTTC. Encoded protein: CASSLPDRVATQYF.

The chain recombines TRBV7-9 with TRBJ1-3, with no clear D. The CDR3 runs 13 residues. The V gene's germline CDR1 is SEHNR and CDR2 FQNEAQ (reference sequence). V lost 5 bases and J 6 bases, leaving 11 bases between the germline ends. CDR3 DNA: TGTGCCAGCAGCCCACTCGGGGAAAACACCATATATTTT. Its protein is CASSPLGENTIYF.

The chain couples TRBV27 to TRBJ2-5; possible D gene TRBD2, 5 bases. V was clipped by 6 bases and J by 4 bases, with 24 bases between them. Germline V gene lookup returns CDR1 MNHEY and CDR2 SMNVEV (reference sequence). The CDR3 consists of 17 residues. CDR3 bases: TGTGCCAGCAGCCGACATAGGTCCCAGACTAACGGAGAGACCCAGTACTTC. Amino acids: CASSRHRSQTNGETQYF.

The chain employs TRBV28 and TRBJ1-4; D is possibly TRBD1 (5 bases). Deletions cut 4 bases from V and 4 bases from J, with 13 bases between. This CDR3 is built from 15 residues. Per the germline V gene, CDR1 is MDHEN and CDR2 is SYDVKM. In DNA, the CDR3 is TGTGCCAGCAGTTCACCGCCAGGGAATAATGAAAAACTGTTTTTT. Encoded protein: CASSSPPGNNEKLFF.

The rearrangement uses TRBV9 and TRBJ2-1; D may be TRBD2 (6 bases). CDR3 size: 15 residues. Trimming removed 4 bases from V and 6 bases from J, with 17 bases in between. CDR1 is SGDLS, CDR2 YYNGEE, per germline. The DNA of the CDR3 is TGTGCCAGCAGCCCCACCAGCGGGCGCGGCAATGAGCAGTTCTTC. It is translated as CASSPTSGRGNEQFF.

The V gene is TRBV5-1, the J gene TRBJ2-7, with TRBD1 identical over 8 bases. CDR3 length: 14 residues. V shed 0 bases, J shed 5 bases, and the junction held 4 bases outside the gene matches. Germline CDR1 and CDR2: SGHRS and YFSETQ. CDR3 coding DNA: TGCGCCAGCAGCTTGGGACAGGGGTCCAACGAGCAGTACTTC. Translated, it gives CASSLGQGSNEQYF.

This clone is labeled as large. V gene TRBV7-2 combines with J gene TRBJ1-4; 7 bases fit TRBD1. The CDR3 extends over 17 amino acids. V dropped 2 bases and J dropped 8; count of bases not matched to a gene: 14. Germline CDR1 SGHTA, CDR2 FQGNSA. The CDR3 protein is CASSLFFPTQGDEKLFF. CDR3 coding DNA: TGTGCCAGCAGCTTATTCTTTCCGACTCAGGGGGACGAAAAACTGTTTTTT.

This clone was counted a single time. The V gene is TRBV18, the J gene TRBJ2-7, with D tentatively TRBD1 (5 bases). Germline values: CDR1 KGHSH, CDR2 LQKENI. This CDR3 spans 13 amino acids. V lost 4 bases and J 4 bases, leaving 11 bases between the germline ends. CDR3 loop: CASSHPTEYEQYF. The CDR3 DNA is TGTGCCAGCTCACACCCGACAGAGTACGAGCAGTACTTC.

The rearrangement joins TRBV13 to TRBJ1-1; D is perhaps TRBD1 (5 bases). Germline V gives CDR1 PRHDT, CDR2 FYEKMQ (reference sequence). The CDR3 length is 16 residues. The V end was cut by 1 base, the J end by 2 bases, with 14 bases between. CDR3 bases: TGTGCCAGCAGCTTAGTAGTCGGGGGAAAAAACACTGAAGCTTTCTTT. This gives the protein CASSLVVGGKNTEAFF. The variable domain in full, completed from reference TRBV13 and TRBJ1-1, reads AAGVIQSPRHLIKEKRETATLKCYPIPRHDTVYWYQQGPGQDPQFLISFYEKMQSDKGSIPDRFSAQQFSDYHSELNMSSLELGDSALYFCASSLVVGGKNTEAFFGQGTRLTVV.

The V gene is TRBV29-1, the J gene TRBJ2-7; D not certain. CDR1 and CDR2 (germline): SQVTM, ANQGSEA. Trimming left V 5 bases short and J 0 bases short, with 5 bases between. The length of the CDR3 is 11 residues. DNA of the CDR3: TGCAGCGTTCGCTACTCCTACGAGCAGTACTTC. This gives the protein CSVRYSYEQYF.

The chain couples TRBV6-5 to TRBJ2-5; D might be TRBD2 (5 bases). CDR3 length equals 13 residues. From germline, CDR1 is MNHEY and CDR2 SVGAGI. V lost 0 bases and J lost 5, with 7 bases in between. The CDR3 sequence is CASSYSRVETQYF. The CDR3 bases are TGTGCCAGCAGTTACTCGAGGGTCGAGACCCAGTACTTC.

CDR3 DNA sequence: TGTGCCAGCTCGGGAGGGCCGGGCGACGAGCAGTACGTC. It specifies CASSGGPGDEQYV. The chain uses TRBV2 and TRBJ2-7; 8 nucleotides match TRBD2. This CDR3 comprises 13 residues. V shed 8 bases and J 5 bases; nucleotides not matched to a gene: 8. Germline values: CDR1 SNHLY, CDR2 FYNNEI.